The T cell receptor beta chain under discussion was sequenced for a study of blood T cell repertoires in COVID-19. V was pared by 0 bases and J by 0 bases, with 6 bases between. The CDR3 length is 15 residues. Germline-derived CDR1 and CDR2 are SGHRS and YFSETQ. Clones were read by immunoSEQ multiplex PCR, and TCRdb kept only the in-frame ones, dropping some. The sample comprises roughly 100,000 clones, approximately 84% of which are singletons, and around 13% rests with the top ten. This clonotype was sampled from a human donor in a cohort sampled during active or convalescent COVID-19. Source material: peripheral blood. The chain combines TRBV5-1 with TRBJ1-4; unclear D gene. Here the CDR3 reads CASSLAAATNEKLFF. As DNA, the CDR3 is TGCGCCAGCAGCTTGGCCGCGGCAACTAATGAAAAACTGTTTTTT.